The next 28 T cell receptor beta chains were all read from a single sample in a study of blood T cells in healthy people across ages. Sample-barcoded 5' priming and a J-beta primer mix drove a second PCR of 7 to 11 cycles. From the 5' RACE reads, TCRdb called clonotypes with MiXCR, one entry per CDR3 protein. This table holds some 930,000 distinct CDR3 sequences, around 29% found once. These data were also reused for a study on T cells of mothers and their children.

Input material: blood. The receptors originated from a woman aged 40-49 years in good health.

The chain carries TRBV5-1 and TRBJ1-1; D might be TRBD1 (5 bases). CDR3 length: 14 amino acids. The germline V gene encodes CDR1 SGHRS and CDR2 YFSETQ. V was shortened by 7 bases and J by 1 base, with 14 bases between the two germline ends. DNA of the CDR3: TGCGCCAGCCGAAGAACCGGGACGAACACTGAAGCTTTCTTT. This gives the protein CASRRTGTNTEAFF. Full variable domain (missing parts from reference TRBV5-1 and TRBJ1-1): KAGVTQTPRYLIKTRGQQVTLSCSPISGHRSVSWYQQTPGQGLQFLFEYFSETQRNKGNFPGRFSGRQFSNSRSEMNVSTLELGDSALYLCASRRTGTNTEAFFGQGTRLTVV.

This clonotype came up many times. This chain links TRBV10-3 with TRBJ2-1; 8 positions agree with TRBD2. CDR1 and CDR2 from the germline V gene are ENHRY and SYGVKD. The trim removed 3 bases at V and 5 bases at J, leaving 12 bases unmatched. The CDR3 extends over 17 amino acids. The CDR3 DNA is TGTGCCATCAGTGATTTTGGGCGGGGGGAGAGCCACAATGAGCAGTTCTTC. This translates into CAISDFGRGESHNEQFF.

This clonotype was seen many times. The CDR3 reads CASSQADRAWGQYF. CDR3 DNA sequence: TGTGCCAGCAGCCAAGCAGACCGGGCCTGGGGGCAGTACTTC. The chain recombines TRBV14 with TRBJ2-7; no definite D call. Trimming shortened V by 1 base and J by 9 bases, and 16 bases separated the two germline ends. This CDR3 contains 14 residues. CDR1 SGHDN and CDR2 FVKESK come from the germline V gene.

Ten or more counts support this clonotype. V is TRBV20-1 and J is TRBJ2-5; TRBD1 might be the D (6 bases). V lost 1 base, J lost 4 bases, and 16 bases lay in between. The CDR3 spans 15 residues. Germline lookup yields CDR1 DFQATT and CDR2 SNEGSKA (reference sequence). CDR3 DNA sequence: TGCAGTGCTAGAGGGACAGTAGGGCAATTAGAGACCCAGTACTTC. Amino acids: CSARGTVGQLETQYF.

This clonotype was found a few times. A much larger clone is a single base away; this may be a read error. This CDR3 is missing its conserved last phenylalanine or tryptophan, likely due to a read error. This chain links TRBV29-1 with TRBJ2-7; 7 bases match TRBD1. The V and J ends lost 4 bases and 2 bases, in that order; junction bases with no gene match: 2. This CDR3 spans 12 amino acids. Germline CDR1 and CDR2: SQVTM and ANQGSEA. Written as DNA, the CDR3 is TGCAGCGTTGCGGGACAGACCTACGAGCAGTACTAC. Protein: CSVAGQTYEQYY.

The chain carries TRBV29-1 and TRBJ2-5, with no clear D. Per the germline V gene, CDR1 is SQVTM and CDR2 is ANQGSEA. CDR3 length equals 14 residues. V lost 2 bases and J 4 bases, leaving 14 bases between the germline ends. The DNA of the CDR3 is TGCAGCGTTGAAAAGGGTTCGATGCGAGAGACCCAGTACTTC. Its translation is CSVEKGSMRETQYF. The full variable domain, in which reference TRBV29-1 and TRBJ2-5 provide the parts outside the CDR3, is SAVISQKPSRDICQRGTSLTIQCQVDSQVTMMFWYRQQPGQSLTLIATANQGSEATYESGFVIDKFPISRPNLTFSTLTVSNMSPEDSSIYLCSVEKGSMRETQYFGPGTRLLVL.

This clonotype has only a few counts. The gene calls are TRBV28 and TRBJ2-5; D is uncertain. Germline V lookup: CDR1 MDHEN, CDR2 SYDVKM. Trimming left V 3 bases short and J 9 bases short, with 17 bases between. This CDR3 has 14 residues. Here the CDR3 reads CASSFLDTPGAQYF. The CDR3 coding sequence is TGTGCCAGCAGTTTTCTCGATACTCCAGGAGCCCAGTACTTC.

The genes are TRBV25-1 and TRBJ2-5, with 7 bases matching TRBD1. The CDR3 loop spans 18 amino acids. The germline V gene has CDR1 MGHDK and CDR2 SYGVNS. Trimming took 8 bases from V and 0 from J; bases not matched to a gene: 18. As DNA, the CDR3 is TGTGCCAGCCTTAAACCGGGACAGTACCAAAGCCACCAAGAGACCCAGTACTTC. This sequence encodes CASLKPGQYQSHQETQYF.

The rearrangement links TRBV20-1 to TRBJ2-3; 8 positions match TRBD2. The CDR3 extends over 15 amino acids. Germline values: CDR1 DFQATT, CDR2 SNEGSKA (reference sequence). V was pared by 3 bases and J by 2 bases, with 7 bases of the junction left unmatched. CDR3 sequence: CSASVAGGTTDTQYF. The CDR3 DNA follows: TGCAGTGCTAGTGTCGCGGGGGGCACCACAGATACGCAGTATTTT.

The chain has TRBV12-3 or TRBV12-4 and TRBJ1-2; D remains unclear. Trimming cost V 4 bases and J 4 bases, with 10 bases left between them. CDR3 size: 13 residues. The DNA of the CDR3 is TGTGCCAGCAGTTCCCGGCAGTCCTATGGCTACACCTTC. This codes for CASSSRQSYGYTF.

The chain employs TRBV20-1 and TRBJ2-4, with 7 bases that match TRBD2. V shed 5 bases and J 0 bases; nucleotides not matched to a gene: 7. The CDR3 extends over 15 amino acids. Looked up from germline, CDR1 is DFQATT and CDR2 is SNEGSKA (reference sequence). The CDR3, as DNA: TGCAGTGCTTTCCGGGGGGACCTAGCCAAAAACATTCAGTACTTC. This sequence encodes CSAFRGDLAKNIQYF.

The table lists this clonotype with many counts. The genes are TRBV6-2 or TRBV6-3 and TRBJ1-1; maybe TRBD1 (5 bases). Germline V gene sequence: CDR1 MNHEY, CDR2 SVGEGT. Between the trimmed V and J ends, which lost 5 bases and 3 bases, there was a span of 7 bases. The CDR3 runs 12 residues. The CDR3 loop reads CASSPGHTEAFF. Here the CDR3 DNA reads TGTGCCAGCAGTCCGGGACACACTGAAGCTTTCTTT.

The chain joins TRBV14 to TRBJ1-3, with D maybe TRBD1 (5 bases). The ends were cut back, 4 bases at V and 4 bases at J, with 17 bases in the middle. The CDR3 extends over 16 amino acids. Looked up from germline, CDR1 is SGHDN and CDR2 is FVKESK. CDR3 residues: CASSRHPRAEGNTIYF. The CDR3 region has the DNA TGTGCCAGCAGCCGACATCCCAGGGCGGAAGGAAACACCATATATTTT.

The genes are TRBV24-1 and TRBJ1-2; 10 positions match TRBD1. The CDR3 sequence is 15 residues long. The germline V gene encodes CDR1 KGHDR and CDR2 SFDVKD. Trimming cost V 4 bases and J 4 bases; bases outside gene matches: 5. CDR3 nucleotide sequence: TGTGCCACCAGTGACCGGGACAGGGGCGGCTATGGCTACACCTTC. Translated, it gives CATSDRDRGGYGYTF.

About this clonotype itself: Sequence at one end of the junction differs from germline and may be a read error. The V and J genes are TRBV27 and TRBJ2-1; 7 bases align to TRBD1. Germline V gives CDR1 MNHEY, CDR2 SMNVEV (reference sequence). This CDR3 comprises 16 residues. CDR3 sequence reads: CTSSLNTGEPYNEQFF. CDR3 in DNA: TGTACCAGCAGTTTAAACACAGGGGAGCCCTACAATGAGCAGTTCTTC.

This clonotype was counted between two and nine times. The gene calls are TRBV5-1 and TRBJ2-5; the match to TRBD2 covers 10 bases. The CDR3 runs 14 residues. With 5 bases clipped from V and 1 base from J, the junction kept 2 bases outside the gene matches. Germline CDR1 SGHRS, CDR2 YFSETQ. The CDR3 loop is CASSSGGTQETQYF. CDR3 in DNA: TGCGCCAGCAGTAGCGGGGGGACCCAAGAGACCCAGTACTTC. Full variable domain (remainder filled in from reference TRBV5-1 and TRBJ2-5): KAGVTQTPRYLIKTRGQQVTLSCSPISGHRSVSWYQQTPGQGLQFLFEYFSETQRNKGNFPGRFSGRQFSNSRSEMNVSTLELGDSALYLCASSSGGTQETQYFGPGTRLLVL.

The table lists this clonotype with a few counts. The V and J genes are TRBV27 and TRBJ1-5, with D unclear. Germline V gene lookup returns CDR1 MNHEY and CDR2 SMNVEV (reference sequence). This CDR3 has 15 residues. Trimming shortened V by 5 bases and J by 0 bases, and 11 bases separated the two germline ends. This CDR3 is CASSRLGHSNQPQHF. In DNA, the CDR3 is TGTGCCAGCAGTCGCCTGGGCCATAGCAATCAGCCCCAGCATTTT.

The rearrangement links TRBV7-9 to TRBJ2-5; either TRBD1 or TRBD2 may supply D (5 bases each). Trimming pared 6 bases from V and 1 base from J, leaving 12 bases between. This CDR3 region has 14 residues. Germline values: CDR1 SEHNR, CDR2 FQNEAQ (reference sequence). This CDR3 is CASRPTRGQETQYF. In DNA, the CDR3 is TGTGCCAGCAGACCTACTAGGGGCCAAGAGACCCAGTACTTC.

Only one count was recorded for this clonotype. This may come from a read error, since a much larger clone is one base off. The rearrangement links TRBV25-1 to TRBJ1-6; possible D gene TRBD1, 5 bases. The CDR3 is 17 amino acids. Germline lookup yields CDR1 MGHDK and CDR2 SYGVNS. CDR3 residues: CASSGPQVTAYNPPLHF. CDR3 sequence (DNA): TGTGCCAGCAGTGGTCCACAGGTCACAGCCTATAATCCACCCCTCCACTTT. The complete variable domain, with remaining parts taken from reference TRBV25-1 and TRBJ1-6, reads EADIYQTPRYLVIGTGKKITLECSQTMGHDKMYWYQQDPGMELHLIHYSYGVNSTEKGDLSSESTVSRIRTEHFPLTLESARPSHTSQYLCASSGPQVTAYNPPLHFGNGTRLTVT.

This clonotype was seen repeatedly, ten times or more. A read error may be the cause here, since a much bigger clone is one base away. DNA of the CDR3: TGCAGTGCTAGAGATCACAGGGTGGACTCCTACAATGAGCAGTACTTC. Encoded protein: CSARDHRVDSYNEQYF. The rearrangement joins TRBV20-1 to TRBJ2-1; a possible D gene is TRBD1 (6 bases). The J call may be mistaken, given a closer DNA end match to TRBJ2-7. CDR1 is DFQATT and CDR2 is SNEGSKA in the germline V gene (reference sequence). This CDR3 has 16 amino acids.

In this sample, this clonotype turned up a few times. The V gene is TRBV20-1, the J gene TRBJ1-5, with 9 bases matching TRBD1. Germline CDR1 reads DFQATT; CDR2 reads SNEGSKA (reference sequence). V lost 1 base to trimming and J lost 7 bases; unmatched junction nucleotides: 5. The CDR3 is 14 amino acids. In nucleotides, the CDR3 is TGCAGTGCTAGAGTAGGACAGGGGAACCAGCCCCAGCATTTT. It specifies CSARVGQGNQPQHF.

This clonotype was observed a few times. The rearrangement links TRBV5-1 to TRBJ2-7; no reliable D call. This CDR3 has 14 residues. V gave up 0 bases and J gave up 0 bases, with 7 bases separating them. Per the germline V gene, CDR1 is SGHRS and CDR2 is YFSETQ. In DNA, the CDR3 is TGCGCCAGCAGCTTGGGTAGATTCTCCTACGAGCAGTACTTC. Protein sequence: CASSLGRFSYEQYF.

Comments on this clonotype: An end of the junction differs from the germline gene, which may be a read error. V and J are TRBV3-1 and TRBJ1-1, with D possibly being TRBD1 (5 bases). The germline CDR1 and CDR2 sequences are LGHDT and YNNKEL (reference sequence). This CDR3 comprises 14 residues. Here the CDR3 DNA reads TGTGCCGGCAGCCAAGGAACCGGGACGGCTGAAGCTTTCTTT. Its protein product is CAGSQGTGTAEAFF.

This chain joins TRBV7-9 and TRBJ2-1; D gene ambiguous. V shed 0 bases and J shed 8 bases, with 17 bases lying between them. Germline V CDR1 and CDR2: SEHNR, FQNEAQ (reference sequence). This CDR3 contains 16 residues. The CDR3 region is CASSLAGLVGRYEQFF. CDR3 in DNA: TGTGCCAGCAGCTTAGCAGGGCTAGTGGGAAGATATGAGCAGTTCTTC.

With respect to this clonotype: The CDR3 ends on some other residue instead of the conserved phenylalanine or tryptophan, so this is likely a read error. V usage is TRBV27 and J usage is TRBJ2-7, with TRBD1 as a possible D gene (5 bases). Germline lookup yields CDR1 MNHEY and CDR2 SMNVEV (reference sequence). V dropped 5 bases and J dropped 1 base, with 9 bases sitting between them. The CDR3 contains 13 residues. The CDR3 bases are TGTGCCAGCAGTCGGACATCGTCCTACGAGCAGTACTGC. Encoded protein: CASSRTSSYEQYC.

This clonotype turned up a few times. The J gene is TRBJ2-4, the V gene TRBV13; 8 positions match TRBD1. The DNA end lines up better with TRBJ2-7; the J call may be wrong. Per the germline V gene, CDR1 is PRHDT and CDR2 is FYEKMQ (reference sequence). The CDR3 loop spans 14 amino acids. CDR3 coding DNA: TGTGCCAGCAGCCGACAGGGGTCGTTGGGCGAGCAGTACTTC. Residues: CASSRQGSLGEQYF.

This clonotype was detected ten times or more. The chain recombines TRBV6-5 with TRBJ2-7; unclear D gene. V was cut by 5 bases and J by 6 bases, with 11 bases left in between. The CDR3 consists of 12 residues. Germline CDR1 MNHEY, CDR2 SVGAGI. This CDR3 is CASSTQRSEQYF. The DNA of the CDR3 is TGTGCCAGCAGTACCCAGAGGAGCGAGCAGTACTTC.

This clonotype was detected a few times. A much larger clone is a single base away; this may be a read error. The CDR3: CASNRQGNTEAFF. The CDR3 DNA follows: TGTGCCAGCAACCGACAGGGGAACACTGAAGCTTTCTTT. The genes are TRBV6-1 and TRBJ1-1, with 7 bases lining up with TRBD1. Trimming cost V 7 bases and J 1 base; bases outside gene matches: 3. Per germline, CDR1 MNHNS and CDR2 SASEGT. This CDR3 has 13 residues.